These T cell receptor beta chains were read from a single sample in a study of cytomegalovirus exposure and HLA in healthy donors. The data were produced by immunoSEQ multiplex PCR, yet TCRdb's version contains in-frame clones alone and is incomplete. The sample shows roughly 190,000 clones, roughly 82% of them seen only once. Sample: PBMCs. The receptors derive from a woman between 18 and 30 years old in good health and CMV-seronegative. Both conserved end residues are part of each CDR3. Fields, in order: CDR3 protein, CDR3 DNA, clone size, V gene, D gene, J gene. D genes are given only for firm matches. Only part of the rows carry a size: once, few, many, or a class if the clone is expanded.

CDR3 protein: CASSSPGTADGYTF
CDR3 DNA: TGTGCCAGCTCAAGTCCCGGGACAGCCGATGGCTACACCTTC
clone size: .
V gene: TRBV19
D gene: TRBD1
J gene: TRBJ1-2

CDR3 protein: CSGTRNTGELFF
CDR3 DNA: TGCAGCGGGACAAGGAACACCGGGGAGCTGTTTTTT
clone size: .
V gene: TRBV29-1
D gene: .
J gene: TRBJ2-2

CDR3 protein: CASSDQRAGELFF
CDR3 DNA: TGTGCCAGCAGTGACCAGAGGGCCGGGGAGCTGTTTTTT
clone size: few
V gene: TRBV2
D gene: .
J gene: TRBJ2-2

CDR3 protein: CASSYGTQAYEQYF
CDR3 DNA: TGTGCCAGCAGCTACGGGACTCAAGCCTACGAGCAGTACTTC
clone size: .
V gene: TRBV5-5
D gene: .
J gene: TRBJ2-7

CDR3 protein: CAWTTARGRLNTEAFF
CDR3 DNA: TGTGCCTGGACTACTGCCCGAGGTCGTCTTAACACTGAAGCTTTCTTT
clone size: .
V gene: TRBV30
D gene: .
J gene: TRBJ1-1

CDR3 protein: CASSRSGREQYF
CDR3 DNA: TGTGCCAGCAGCCGTTCGGGAAGGGAGCAGTACTTC
clone size: .
V gene: TRBV7-6
D gene: .
J gene: TRBJ2-7

CDR3 protein: CASRTPGSEQFF
CDR3 DNA: TGTGCCAGCAGGACTCCAGGGTCCGAGCAGTTCTTC
clone size: .
V gene: TRBV6-5
D gene: .
J gene: TRBJ2-1

CDR3 protein: CASRQLAGAYNEQFF
CDR3 DNA: TGTGCCAGCAGACAATTGGCAGGGGCGTACAATGAGCAGTTCTTC
clone size: .
V gene: TRBV6-1
D gene: .
J gene: TRBJ2-1

CDR3 protein: CASSDPRQMNTEAFF
CDR3 DNA: TGTGCCAGCAGTGATCCCCGACAGATGAACACTGAAGCTTTCTTT
clone size: .
V gene: TRBV6-1
D gene: .
J gene: TRBJ1-1

CDR3 protein: CASEDTRGPPDTQYF
CDR3 DNA: TGCGCCAGCGAGGACACCCGCGGCCCCCCAGATACGCAGTATTTT
clone size: .
V gene: TRBV5-1
D gene: .
J gene: TRBJ2-3

CDR3 protein: CASSLVGVDEQYF
CDR3 DNA: TGTGCCAGCAGTTTAGTAGGGGTCGACGAGCAGTACTTC
clone size: .
V gene: TRBV28
D gene: .
J gene: TRBJ2-7

CDR3 protein: CASSQTSGGPSSGANVLTF
CDR3 DNA: TGCGCCAGCAGCCAGACTAGCGGGGGCCCTAGCTCTGGGGCCAACGTCCTGACTTTC
clone size: .
V gene: TRBV5-1
D gene: TRBD2
J gene: TRBJ2-6

CDR3 protein: CASSHIAGPSTDTQYF
CDR3 DNA: TGTGCCAGCAGCCATATAGCGGGGCCGAGCACAGATACGCAGTATTTT
clone size: .
V gene: TRBV11-2
D gene: TRBD2
J gene: TRBJ2-3

CDR3 protein: CASSQRSGGPRSRYEQYF
CDR3 DNA: TGCGCCAGCAGCCAAAGATCGGGGGGGCCGCGGTCTCGCTACGAGCAGTACTTC
clone size: .
V gene: TRBV5-1
D gene: TRBD2
J gene: TRBJ2-7

CDR3 protein: CASSYSDRNTDTQYF
CDR3 DNA: TGTGCCAGCAGTTACTCGGACAGAAACACAGATACGCAGTATTTT
clone size: .
V gene: TRBV6-5
D gene: .
J gene: TRBJ2-3

CDR3 protein: CASSPTSGRNPGELFF
CDR3 DNA: TGTGCCAGCAGCCCCACTAGCGGGAGGAACCCCGGGGAGCTGTTTTTT
clone size: .
V gene: TRBV4-2
D gene: TRBD2
J gene: TRBJ2-2

CDR3 protein: CASSRVDRAYEQYF
CDR3 DNA: TGCGCCAGCAGCAGGGTCGACAGAGCCTACGAGCAGTACTTC
clone size: .
V gene: TRBV5-1
D gene: .
J gene: TRBJ2-7

CDR3 protein: CASSFQADPSYEQYF
CDR3 DNA: TGTGCCAGCAGCTTTCAGGCAGATCCCTCCTACGAGCAGTACTTC
clone size: once
V gene: TRBV12-1
D gene: .
J gene: TRBJ2-7

CDR3 protein: CAISELGGAYTEAFF
CDR3 DNA: TGTGCCATCAGTGAATTAGGGGGCGCATACACTGAAGCTTTCTTT
clone size: .
V gene: TRBV10-3
D gene: TRBD1
J gene: TRBJ1-1

CDR3 protein: CASSQPPLAGDYNEQFF
CDR3 DNA: TGTGCCAGCAGCCAACCTCCACTAGCGGGGGACTACAATGAGCAGTTCTTC
clone size: .
V gene: TRBV4-2
D gene: TRBD2
J gene: TRBJ2-1

CDR3 protein: CASKGASATTLRNNEQFF
CDR3 DNA: TGCGCCAGCAAAGGGGCTAGCGCCACTACCTTACGGAACAATGAGCAGTTCTTC
clone size: once
V gene: TRBV10-2
D gene: .
J gene: TRBJ2-1

CDR3 protein: CALRLGDTQYF
CDR3 DNA: TGTGCCCTCAGACTCGGAGATACGCAGTATTTT
clone size: .
V gene: TRBV2
D gene: .
J gene: TRBJ2-3

CDR3 protein: CASSGSGNYEQYF
CDR3 DNA: TGCGCCAGCAGTGGGTCGGGAAACTACGAGCAGTACTTC
clone size: .
V gene: TRBV5-1
D gene: .
J gene: TRBJ2-7

CDR3 protein: CASSSHAGTYNQETQYF
CDR3 DNA: TGTGCCAGCAGCTCTCACGCGGGCACTTATAACCAAGAGACCCAGTACTTC
clone size: .
V gene: TRBV14
D gene: .
J gene: TRBJ2-5

CDR3 protein: CASSFHRVALYGYTF
CDR3 DNA: TGTGCCAGCAGCTTTCACAGGGTTGCTCTTTATGGCTACACCTTC
clone size: .
V gene: TRBV5-8
D gene: .
J gene: TRBJ1-2

CDR3 protein: CASSRQLAGGLGGELFF
CDR3 DNA: TGTGCCAGCAGCCGCCAACTAGCGGGAGGTCTCGGCGGGGAGCTGTTTTTT
clone size: .
V gene: TRBV7-6
D gene: TRBD2
J gene: TRBJ2-2

CDR3 protein: CASNPGGEFNSPLHF
CDR3 DNA: TGTGCCAGCAATCCGGGAGGCGAGTTCAATTCACCCCTCCACTTT
clone size: .
V gene: TRBV4-2
D gene: .
J gene: TRBJ1-6

CDR3 protein: CASSRTAFNYGYTF
CDR3 DNA: TGTGCCAGCAGTCGGACAGCCTTTAACTATGGCTACACCTTC
clone size: .
V gene: TRBV6-5
D gene: .
J gene: TRBJ1-2

CDR3 protein: CSVEVPRSKNTEAFF
CDR3 DNA: TGCAGCGTTGAAGTGCCACGGAGTAAGAACACTGAAGCTTTCTTT
clone size: .
V gene: TRBV29-1
D gene: .
J gene: TRBJ1-1

CDR3 protein: CASSPLQGTNEKLFF
CDR3 DNA: TGCGCCAGCAGCCCTTTACAGGGAACTAATGAAAAACTGTTTTTT
clone size: .
V gene: TRBV5-1
D gene: .
J gene: TRBJ1-4

CDR3 protein: CASSSKGALFYEQYF
CDR3 DNA: TGTGCCAGCAGCTCGAAGGGGGCCCTATTCTACGAGCAGTACTTC
clone size: few
V gene: TRBV5-4
D gene: TRBD1
J gene: TRBJ2-7

CDR3 protein: CASSGGGTDTQYF
CDR3 DNA: TGCGCCAGCAGCGGTGGAGGGACTGATACGCAGTATTTT
clone size: .
V gene: TRBV5-1
D gene: .
J gene: TRBJ2-3

CDR3 protein: CASSVGGRGGSTDTQYF
CDR3 DNA: TGTGCCAGCAGCGTAGGAGGGCGGGGGGGCAGCACAGATACGCAGTATTTT
clone size: .
V gene: TRBV9
D gene: TRBD2
J gene: TRBJ2-3

CDR3 protein: CASSDKTSRTGELFF
CDR3 DNA: TGTGCCAGCAGTGATAAGACTAGCAGGACCGGGGAGCTGTTTTTT
clone size: .
V gene: TRBV2
D gene: TRBD2
J gene: TRBJ2-2

CDR3 protein: CAWGTGNYGYTF
CDR3 DNA: TGTGCCTGGGGGACAGGGAACTATGGCTACACCTTC
clone size: .
V gene: TRBV30
D gene: TRBD1
J gene: TRBJ1-2

CDR3 protein: CASSLVGLAGQEQYF
CDR3 DNA: TGCGCCAGCAGCTTGGTTGGACTAGCGGGGCAAGAGCAGTACTTC
clone size: .
V gene: TRBV5-1
D gene: TRBD2
J gene: TRBJ2-7

CDR3 protein: CASSFGTGIHEQYF
CDR3 DNA: TGTGCCAGCAGCTTCGGGACAGGGATACACGAGCAGTACTTC
clone size: .
V gene: TRBV5-6
D gene: TRBD1
J gene: TRBJ2-7

CDR3 protein: CASSPSNLISREGSGANVLTF
CDR3 DNA: TGTGCCAGCTCACCTTCCAATCTAATTTCCAGGGAAGGGTCTGGGGCCAACGTCCTGACTTTC
clone size: .
V gene: TRBV18
D gene: .
J gene: TRBJ2-6

CDR3 protein: CASNRKETQYF
CDR3 DNA: TGTGCCAGCAACAGAAAGGAGACCCAGTACTTC
clone size: .
V gene: TRBV6-5
D gene: .
J gene: TRBJ2-5

CDR3 protein: CASSEDSGGNSAYEQFF
CDR3 DNA: TGTGCCAGCAGTGAGGATAGCGGGGGGAACTCTGCATATGAGCAGTTCTTC
clone size: .
V gene: TRBV2
D gene: TRBD2
J gene: TRBJ2-1

CDR3 protein: CASSTGTGKDEQYF
CDR3 DNA: TGCGCCAGCAGTACCGGGACAGGGAAAGACGAGCAGTACTTC
clone size: .
V gene: TRBV10-1
D gene: TRBD1
J gene: TRBJ2-7

CDR3 protein: CASRSLLAGGPYEQYF
CDR3 DNA: TGTGCCAGCAGGTCTTTACTAGCGGGAGGGCCTTACGAGCAGTACTTC
clone size: .
V gene: TRBV6-6
D gene: TRBD2
J gene: TRBJ2-7